A selection of T cell receptor beta chains follows, all from one sample in a study of cytomegalovirus exposure and HLA in healthy donors. Method: immunoSEQ multiplex PCR; TCRdb's copy keeps in-frame clones and lacks some. The sample yields approximately 40,000 clones, 86% seen once. The sample was PBMCs. These receptors all come from a woman in her 40s in good health and CMV-seropositive. CDR3s include the opening cysteine and the closing phenylalanine or tryptophan.

j_gene: TRBJ1-4
v_gene: TRBV5-4
CDR3aa: CASSRGQANEKLFF

j_gene: TRBJ1-4
v_gene: TRBV29-1
CDR3aa: CSAPPSTGEGKTVF

j_gene: TRBJ2-2
v_gene: TRBV7-2
CDR3aa: CASSAGIAGWIGELFF

j_gene: TRBJ1-2
v_gene: TRBV28
CDR3aa: CASSKLGPYGYTF

j_gene: TRBJ1-1
v_gene: TRBV18
CDR3aa: CASSPPTGPRTEAFF

j_gene: TRBJ1-5
v_gene: TRBV27
CDR3aa: CASSPWDGSSNQPQHF

j_gene: TRBJ2-1
v_gene: TRBV6-5
CDR3aa: CASSSGNEQFF

j_gene: TRBJ1-6
v_gene: TRBV5-6
CDR3aa: CASSLTGSYNSPLHF

j_gene: TRBJ2-1
v_gene: TRBV28
CDR3aa: CASNSYYNEQFF

j_gene: TRBJ1-3
v_gene: TRBV19
CDR3aa: CASSTFSSGNTIYF

j_gene: TRBJ2-7
v_gene: TRBV5-5
CDR3aa: CASSLPSSEQYF

j_gene: TRBJ2-4
v_gene: TRBV30
CDR3aa: CAWSADFFTQYF

j_gene: TRBJ1-5
v_gene: TRBV5-6
CDR3aa: CASSFQGAPGPQHF

j_gene: TRBJ1-4
v_gene: TRBV25-1
CDR3aa: CASSEWSTATNEKLFF

j_gene: TRBJ2-7
v_gene: TRBV25-1
CDR3aa: CASSGGRVRYEQYF

j_gene: TRBJ2-5
v_gene: TRBV10-3
CDR3aa: CAISEQGAVKTQYF

j_gene: TRBJ2-7
v_gene: TRBV29-1
CDR3aa: CSVEETGGRSDEQYF

j_gene: TRBJ2-3
v_gene: TRBV19
CDR3aa: CASRPPGGRGRDTQYF

j_gene: TRBJ2-3
v_gene: TRBV6-5
CDR3aa: CASSSRRTDTQYF

j_gene: TRBJ1-1
v_gene: TRBV27
CDR3aa: CASSYRGMTEAFF

j_gene: TRBJ2-7
v_gene: TRBV14
CDR3aa: CASSPGQGTYEQYF

j_gene: TRBJ1-1
v_gene: TRBV7-9
CDR3aa: CARTNPPRQGLPTNTEAFF

j_gene: TRBJ2-6
v_gene: TRBV27
CDR3aa: CASSFGGKGANVLTF